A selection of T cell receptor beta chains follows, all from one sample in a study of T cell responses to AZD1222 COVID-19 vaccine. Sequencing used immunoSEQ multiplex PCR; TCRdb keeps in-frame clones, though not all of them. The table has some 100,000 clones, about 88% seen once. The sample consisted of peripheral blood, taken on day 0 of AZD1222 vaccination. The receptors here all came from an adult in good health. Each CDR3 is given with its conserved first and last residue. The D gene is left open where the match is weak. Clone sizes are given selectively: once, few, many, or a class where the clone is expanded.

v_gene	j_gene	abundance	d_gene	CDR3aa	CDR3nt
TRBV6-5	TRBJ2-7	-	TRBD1	CASSRDRGYEQYF	TGTGCCAGCAGTAGGGACAGGGGCTACGAGCAGTACTTC
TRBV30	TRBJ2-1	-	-	CAWSVLGVSGGFF	TGTGCCTGGAGTGTACTAGGAGTCAGCGGCGGGTTCTTC
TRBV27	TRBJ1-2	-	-	CASRGAGLRDGYTF	TGTGCCAGCAGGGGGGCAGGGCTTAGGGACGGCTACACCTTC
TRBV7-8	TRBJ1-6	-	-	CASSGPQASYNSPLHF	TGTGCCAGCAGCGGTCCTCAGGCGTCCTATAATTCACCCCTCCACTTT
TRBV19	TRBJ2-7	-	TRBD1	CASSGWQGASYEQYF	TGTGCCAGTAGTGGATGGCAGGGGGCCTCCTACGAGCAGTACTTC
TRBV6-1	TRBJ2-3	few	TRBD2	CASRVLALTGGTDTQYF	TGTGCCAGCCGTGTACTAGCGCTCACGGGGGGCACAGATACGCAGTATTTT
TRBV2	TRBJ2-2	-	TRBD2	CASGRLAGGGGELFF	TGTGCCAGCGGACGACTAGCGGGGGGCGGCGGGGAGCTGTTTTTT
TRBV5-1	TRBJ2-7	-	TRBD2	CASSLVASGSYEQYF	TGCGCCAGCAGCTTGGTAGCTAGCGGGTCCTACGAGCAGTACTTC
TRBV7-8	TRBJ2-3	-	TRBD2	CASSLAAGGPSDTQYF	TGTGCCAGCAGCTTAGCGGCGGGAGGGCCCTCAGATACGCAGTATTTT
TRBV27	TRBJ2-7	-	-	CASSLLGVGVGEQYF	TGTGCCAGCAGTCTACTGGGGGTCGGGGTAGGCGAGCAGTACTTC
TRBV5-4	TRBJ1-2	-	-	CASSNFMGQLKF	TGTGCCAGCAGCAACTTTATGGGACAACTCAAATTC
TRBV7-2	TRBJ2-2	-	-	CASSLAQLRLFF	TGTGCCAGCAGCTTAGCGCAGCTTAGGCTGTTTTTT
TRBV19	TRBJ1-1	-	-	CASTWGTLNTEAFF	TGTGCCAGTACCTGGGGGACCTTAAACACTGAAGCTTTCTTT
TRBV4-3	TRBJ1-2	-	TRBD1	CASSQGDRGLWYGYTF	TGCGCCAGCAGCCAAGGGGACAGGGGTCTTTGGTATGGCTACACCTTC
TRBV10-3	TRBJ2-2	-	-	CAIAQTENTGELFF	TGTGCCATCGCTCAGACAGAGAACACCGGGGAGCTGTTTTTT
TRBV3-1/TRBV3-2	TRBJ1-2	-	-	CASSRLWAQGYTF	TGTGCCAGCAGCCGCCTGTGGGCCCAGGGCTACACCTTC
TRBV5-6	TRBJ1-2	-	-	CASTPLGAGDYGYTF	TGTGCCAGCACCCCCCTGGGGGCTGGAGACTATGGCTACACCTTC
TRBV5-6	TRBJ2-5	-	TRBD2	CASSLFLAGEETQYF	TGTGCCAGCAGCTTGTTCCTAGCGGGGGAAGAGACCCAGTACTTC
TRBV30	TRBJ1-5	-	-	CAWSEGGDQPQHF	TGTGCCTGGAGTGAGGGGGGAGATCAGCCCCAGCATTTT
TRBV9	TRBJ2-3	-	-	CASNRDSTDTQYF	TGTGCCAGCAATAGGGACAGCACAGATACGCAGTATTTT
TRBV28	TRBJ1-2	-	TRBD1	CASSPRTGNIYGYTF	TGTGCCAGCAGTCCCCGGACAGGGAATATCTATGGCTACACCTTC
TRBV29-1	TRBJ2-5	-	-	CSVPVFQETQYF	TGCAGCGTGCCGGTCTTCCAAGAGACCCAGTACTTC
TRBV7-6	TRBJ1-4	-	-	CASSFVVDRRPSEQNEKLFF	TGTGCCAGCAGCTTCGTCGTTGACAGGCGCCCTAGTGAACAGAATGAAAAACTGTTTTTT
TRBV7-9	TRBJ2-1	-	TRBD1	CASSPGQGLSNEQFF	TGTGCCAGCAGCCCGGGACAGGGGTTGTCCAATGAGCAGTTCTTC
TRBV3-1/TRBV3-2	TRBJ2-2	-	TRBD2	CASSQAAGGAGELFF	TGTGCCAGCAGCCAAGCGGCGGGAGGAGCCGGGGAGCTGTTTTTT
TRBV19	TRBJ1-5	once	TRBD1	CAKRCGGRGRAYSNQPQHF	TGTGCCAAGAGGTGCGGCGGCAGGGGGCGCGCCTATAGCAATCAGCCCCAGCATTTT
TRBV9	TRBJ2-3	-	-	CASSVVDGSLTDTQYF	TGTGCCAGCAGCGTAGTGGACGGGAGTCTGACAGATACGCAGTATTTT
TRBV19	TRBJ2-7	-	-	CASSNDRSYEQYF	TGTGCCAGTAGTAACGACAGGAGCTACGAGCAGTACTTC
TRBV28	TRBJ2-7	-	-	CASRRGWTYEQYF	TGTGCCAGCAGGAGGGGCTGGACCTACGAGCAGTACTTC
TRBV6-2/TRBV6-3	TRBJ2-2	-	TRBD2	CASSSAAGRDTGELFF	TGTGCCAGCAGCAGCGCGGCGGGGAGGGACACCGGGGAGCTGTTTTTT
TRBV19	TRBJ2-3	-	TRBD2	CASSYGTSGSRADTQYF	TGTGCCAGTAGTTACGGGACTAGCGGGAGTAGGGCGGATACGCAGTATTTT
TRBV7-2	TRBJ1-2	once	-	CASSLLKGYGYTF	TGTGCCAGCAGCTTATTGAAGGGCTATGGCTACACCTTC
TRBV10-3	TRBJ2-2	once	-	CAISLGWQGNTGELFF	TGTGCCATCAGCCTAGGGTGGCAGGGGAACACCGGGGAGCTGTTTTTT
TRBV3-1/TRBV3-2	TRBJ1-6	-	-	CASSQGAVNSPLHF	TGTGCCAGCAGCCAAGGTGCCGTTAATTCACCCCTCCACTTT
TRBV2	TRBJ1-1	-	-	CASSDGGTEAFF	TGTGCCAGCAGTGATGGGGGGACTGAAGCTTTCTTT